This T cell receptor beta chain stems from a study of T cell responses to AZD1222 COVID-19 vaccine. General observations from the study: Spike-wide vaccine-associated CD4 TCRs dominated at 160-218 and 743-854. As reported, nearly half of all spike-specific TCRs target variant regions that are unmutated. Every sample of the repertoires postdated the peak T cell response.

Germline CDR1 LGHNA, CDR2 YNFKEQ. Germline trimming cut 0 bases from V and 0 bases from J; bases unmatched to any gene: 5. The CDR3 contains 18 residues. On this clone: Its antigen is as yet unknown.

Using immunoSEQ multiplex PCR, the repertoire was profiled, and TCRdb retains in-frame clones only, with some absent. The table includes some 140,000 clones, about 93% detected once. Second-dose schedules of about 4 or about 12 weeks were combined. The rearrangement links TRBV4-2 to TRBJ2-6; TRBD1 matches 7 bases. The receptor was isolated from an adult who received the AZD1222 COVID-19 vaccine. The sequenced sample was peripheral blood, obtained 28 days after the second AZD1222 dose. The DNA of the CDR3 is TGTGCCAGCAGCCAAGAGTGGGACAGCTTCTCTGGGGCCAACGTCCTGACTTTC. Protein: CASSQEWDSFSGANVLTF.